One and the same sample provided the 28 T cell receptor beta chains below, sequenced in a study of T cell changes during pregnancy in multiple sclerosis. Sequenced by immunoSEQ multiplex PCR; TCRdb stores in-frame clones only, minus some. The table shows tens of thousands of clones, with about nine tenths occurring only once. The sample in question was CD4+ T cells from peripheral blood mononuclear cells, obtained in the third trimester of pregnancy. These TCRs come from a female donor with multiple sclerosis, enrolled in a pregnancy study.

This chain joins TRBV21-1 and TRBJ1-2. TRBV21-1 is deemed a pseudogene. The CDR3 is made up of 12 amino acids. CDR3 in amino acids: CASSTRSCGYTF. DNA of the CDR3: TGTGCCAGCAGCACTCGGAGTTGCGGCTACACCTTC.

The genes are TRBV2 and TRBJ2-5, with 11 bases that match TRBD2. The germline V gene encodes CDR1 SNHLY and CDR2 FYNNEI. V was pared by 3 bases and J by 5 bases, with 5 bases of the junction left unmatched. The CDR3 is 15 amino acids. CDR3 in amino acids: CASSDSGGALETQYF. Written as DNA, the CDR3 is TGTGCCAGCAGTGATAGCGGGGGGGCCCTTGAGACCCAGTACTTC.

CDR3 region: CASSLYEGTSPYGYTF. The CDR3 DNA reads as TGTGCCAGCAGTTTATACGAGGGGACATCACCCTATGGCTACACCTTC. The rearrangement joins TRBV27 to TRBJ1-2, with D perhaps matching TRBD1 (6 bases). Per germline, CDR1 MNHEY and CDR2 SMNVEV (reference sequence). Trimming removed 1 base at V and 4 bases at J, with 16 bases between. The CDR3 is made up of 16 amino acids.

The chain has TRBV5-1 and TRBJ2-5, with 7 bases that match TRBD2. CDR3 size: 14 residues. Germline V lookup: CDR1 SGHRS, CDR2 YFSETQ. The V and J ends lost 1 base and 5 bases, in that order; junction bases with no gene match: 5. This CDR3 is CASSLSGAGETQYF. The DNA for the CDR3 is TGCGCCAGCAGCTTGAGCGGGGCGGGGGAGACCCAGTACTTC.

The chain is built from TRBV19 and TRBJ1-5, with D hard to call. The V gene's germline CDR1 is LNHDA and CDR2 SQIVND (reference sequence). V was clipped by 10 bases and J by 2 bases, with 15 bases between them. CDR3 length equals 14 residues. The CDR3 sequence: CATAGGQGNQPQHF. CDR3 in DNA: TGTGCCACCGCAGGAGGGCAAGGCAATCAGCCCCAGCATTTT.

This chain connects TRBV5-1 to TRBJ1-1; a weak D match, TRBD1 (6 bases). Germline V gene data show CDR1 as SGHRS and CDR2 as YFSETQ. The length of the CDR3 is 14 residues. Trimming removed 3 bases from V and 2 bases from J, with 11 bases in between. The CDR3 loop reads CASSSGDTNTEAFF. The DNA of the CDR3 is TGCGCCAGCAGCTCTGGGGACACCAACACTGAAGCTTTCTTT.

This sequence joins TRBV5-4 and TRBJ2-1, with a possible D match to TRBD2 (5 bases). Trimming stripped 4 bases from V and 8 bases from J, with 19 bases between. CDR1 and CDR2 (germline): SGHNT, YYREEE (reference sequence). The CDR3 totals 15 residues. The CDR3 region is CASSVPRGSWHEQFF. CDR3 nucleotides: TGTGCCAGCAGCGTACCCCGGGGTAGCTGGCATGAGCAGTTCTTC. The full variable domain, rest sourced from reference TRBV5-4 and TRBJ2-1, is ETGVTQSPTHLIKTRGQQVTLRCSSQSGHNTVSWYQQALGQGPQFIFQYYREEENGRGNFPPRFSGLQFPNYSSELNVNALELDDSALYLCASSVPRGSWHEQFFGPGTRLTVL.

V gene TRBV6-6 combines with J gene TRBJ1-2; 11 positions agree with TRBD1. V gave up 5 bases and J gave up 8 bases; unmatched junction bases: 7. Germline CDR1 is MNHNY and CDR2 is SVGAGI (reference sequence). The CDR3 spans 14 residues. The CDR3 region is CASSGGQGARGYTF. The CDR3 nucleotides read TGTGCCAGCAGTGGAGGACAGGGGGCTAGAGGCTACACCTTC.

The chain carries TRBV7-9 and TRBJ2-1; 8 nucleotides agree with TRBD2. The length of the CDR3 is 16 residues. V lost 4 bases and J lost 2; bases outside the gene matches: 7. The germline gives CDR1 SEHNR, CDR2 FQNEAQ (reference sequence). The CDR3 nucleotides are TGTGCCAGCAGCTCTTTCGGGGGGGGAACCTACAATGAGCAGTTCTTC. Protein product: CASSSFGGGTYNEQFF.

The chain uses TRBV7-9 and TRBJ1-6; the D is unclear. The germline V gene has CDR1 SEHNR and CDR2 FQNEAQ (reference sequence). This CDR3 is 15 amino acids long. V gave up 1 base and J gave up 7 bases, with 11 bases separating them. The CDR3 nucleotides read TGTGCCAGCAGCTTAGACGGGGAAAGGAATTCACCCCTCCACTTT. Its protein product is CASSLDGERNSPLHF.

This chain uses TRBV9 with TRBJ2-2; D gene uncertain. CDR1 is SGDLS and CDR2 is YYNGEE in the germline V gene. The CDR3 loop spans 14 amino acids. Between the trimmed V and J ends, which lost 3 bases and 3 bases, there was a span of 9 bases. Here the CDR3 DNA reads TGTGCCAGCAGCGCCGTACTCCACACCGGGGAGCTGTTTTTT. Its protein product is CASSAVLHTGELFF.

This chain links TRBV27 with TRBJ2-5; 7 positions agree with TRBD1. Trimming removed 5 bases from V and 3 bases from J; junction bases left unmatched: 3. The CDR3 covers 13 residues. Germline V gene lookup returns CDR1 MNHEY and CDR2 SMNVEV (reference sequence). Here the CDR3 reads CASSPTGEETQYF. The CDR3, as DNA: TGTGCCAGCAGTCCCACAGGGGAAGAGACCCAGTACTTC.

The chain uses TRBV6-5 and TRBJ1-1; 7 bases fit TRBD1. This CDR3 has 14 residues. V was pared by 2 bases and J by 5 bases, with 5 bases of the junction left unmatched. Germline CDR1 reads MNHEY; CDR2 reads SVGAGI. The CDR3 DNA reads TGTGCCAGCAGTTACCGACAGGGTGAAACTGAAGCTTTCTTT. Protein: CASSYRQGETEAFF.

The CDR3 is CASSLGGTENEKLFF. DNA for the CDR3: TGTGCCAGCAGCTTAGGGGGGACAGAGAATGAAAAACTGTTTTTT. The chain employs TRBV7-9 and TRBJ1-4; 7 bases are shared with TRBD1. The CDR3 length is 15 residues. Germline CDR1 and CDR2: SEHNR and FQNEAQ (reference sequence). V shed 1 base and J 5 bases; nucleotides not matched to a gene: 4. Full variable domain (remainder filled in from reference TRBV7-9 and TRBJ1-4): DTGVSQNPRHKITKRGQNVTFRCDPISEHNRLYWYRQTLGQGPEFLTYFQNEAQLEKSRLLSDRFSAERPKGSFSTLEIQRTEQGDSAMYLCASSLGGTENEKLFFGSGTQLSVL.

The chain recombines TRBV4-1 with TRBJ1-2; TRBD1 is a possible D gene (5 bases). Germline loops: CDR1 MGHRA, CDR2 YSYEKL. Trimming pared 5 bases from V and 8 bases from J, leaving 27 bases between. There are 17 residues in the CDR3. As DNA, the CDR3 is TGCGCCAGCAGCAACCCCCCAAGGGCAGGGCCCCACGGCGGCTACACCTTC. Protein product: CASSNPPRAGPHGGYTF.

The CDR3, as DNA: TGTGCCAGCAGTGATCCCTACAGGGGGGCGAACACTGAAGCTTTCTTT. Translating gives CASSDPYRGANTEAFF. This chain links TRBV25-1 with TRBJ1-1, with 8 nucleotides matching TRBD1. This CDR3 has 16 residues. Germline V gives CDR1 MGHDK, CDR2 SYGVNS. With V trimmed by 3 bases and J by 1 base, 7 bases remained unmatched.

The rearrangement joins TRBV7-6 to TRBJ1-4; D unresolved. V gave up 2 bases and J gave up 5 bases, with 9 bases separating them. Germline CDR1 reads SGHVS; CDR2 reads FNYEAQ. This CDR3 region has 14 residues. CDR3 DNA sequence: TGTGCCAGCAGCTTATCCGGAGAGAATGAAAAACTGTTTTTT. Translation gives CASSLSGENEKLFF.

The chain combines TRBV28 with TRBJ1-1; TRBD1 is a possible D gene (6 bases). Trimming stripped 5 bases from V and 5 bases from J, with 21 bases between. This CDR3 spans 16 amino acids. Germline loops: CDR1 MDHEN, CDR2 SYDVKM. This chain's CDR3 is CASSPPMAGVDTEAFF. In DNA form, the CDR3 reads TGTGCCAGCAGTCCCCCAATGGCAGGGGTGGATACTGAAGCTTTCTTT.

This chain joins TRBV5-4 and TRBJ2-1; 9 bases match TRBD1. The CDR3 runs 16 residues. Germline V gene data show CDR1 as SGHNT and CDR2 as YYREEE (reference sequence). V trimming: 2 bases; J trimming: 4 bases; junction bases outside the gene matches: 7. The CDR3 bases are TGTGCCAGCAGCTTTCCCAGACAGGGGGTATACAATGAGCAGTTCTTC. Translated: CASSFPRQGVYNEQFF.

The genes are TRBV4-1 and TRBJ2-7, with 11 bases aligning to TRBD2. CDR3 length: 15 residues. V lost 6 bases and J lost 3; bases outside the gene matches: 7. Germline V gene sequence: CDR1 MGHRA, CDR2 YSYEKL. CDR3 nucleotides: TGCGCCAGCAGGCGTGTGGGACTAGCGGACTACGAGCAGTACTTC. Its translation: CASRRVGLADYEQYF.

The V call is TRBV14, the J call TRBJ1-1; 7 nucleotides agree with TRBD1. The CDR3 is 17 amino acids. J gave up 0 bases and V 1 base, and 8 bases lay outside the gene matches. Germline V gene lookup returns CDR1 SGHDN and CDR2 FVKESK. The CDR3 protein is CASSQVQQGKVNTEAFF. CDR3 DNA sequence: TGTGCCAGCAGCCAAGTGCAACAGGGGAAAGTGAACACTGAAGCTTTCTTT. The complete variable domain, with remaining parts taken from reference TRBV14 and TRBJ1-1, reads EAGVTQFPSHSVIEKGQTVTLRCDPISGHDNLYWYRRVMGKEIKFLLHFVKESKQDESGMPNNRFLAERTGGTYSTLKVQPAELEDSGVYFCASSQVQQGKVNTEAFFGQGTRLTVV.

The chain uses TRBV2 and TRBJ2-7; weak D call: TRBD1 (5 bases). Trimming stripped 7 bases from V and 2 bases from J, with 15 bases between. The CDR3 is made up of 14 amino acids. Germline CDR1 SNHLY, CDR2 FYNNEI. CDR3 in DNA: TGTGCCAGCAAACCCCAGGGTACCACCTACGAGCAGTACTTC. Translation: CASKPQGTTYEQYF.

V usage is TRBV30 and J usage is TRBJ1-1, with D unclear. Germline V CDR1 and CDR2: GTSNPN, SVGIG (reference sequence). The CDR3 is 11 amino acids. V shed 6 bases and J shed 0 bases, with 5 bases lying between them. Here the CDR3 reads CACSVNTEAFF. CDR3 coding DNA: TGTGCCTGCTCTGTGAACACTGAAGCTTTCTTT. The full variable domain, in which reference TRBV30 and TRBJ1-1 provide the parts outside the CDR3, is SQTIHQWPATLVQPVGSPLSLECTVEGTSNPNLYWYRQAAGRGLQLLFYSVGIGQISSEVPQNLSASRPQDRQFILSSKKLLLSDSGFYLCACSVNTEAFFGQGTRLTVV.

V usage is TRBV10-3 and J usage is TRBJ1-2; 9 bases fit TRBD1. The CDR3 contains 14 residues. Germline V lookup: CDR1 ENHRY, CDR2 SYGVKD. J was trimmed by 4 bases and V by 4 bases; bases with no gene match: 4. The CDR3 nucleotides read TGTGCCATCAGTGTACAGGGGGCCGGCTATGGCTACACCTTC. This encodes CAISVQGAGYGYTF.

This chain connects TRBV7-2 to TRBJ2-7; 11 bases are shared with TRBD2. Losses at the gene ends were 1 base for V and 6 bases for J; bases not matched to a gene: 5. From germline, CDR1 is SGHTA and CDR2 FQGNSA. The CDR3 spans 15 residues. The CDR3 loop is CASSLELAGAPEQYF. The CDR3, as DNA: TGTGCCAGCAGCTTAGAACTAGCGGGGGCCCCCGAGCAGTACTTC.

This clone appeared once. The rearrangement uses TRBV6-1 and TRBJ1-5; 10 positions agree with TRBD1. Germline CDR1 reads MNHNS; CDR2 reads SASEGT. Losses at the gene ends were 5 bases for V and 8 bases for J; bases not matched to a gene: 9. This CDR3 comprises 15 residues. This chain's CDR3 is CASSWGGQGIKPQHF. The CDR3 DNA reads as TGTGCCAGCAGTTGGGGGGGACAGGGGATAAAGCCCCAGCATTTT.

The chain links TRBV30 to TRBJ2-7; TRBD1 might be the D (6 bases). Germline CDR1 is GTSNPN and CDR2 is SVGIG (reference sequence). V was clipped by 4 bases and J by 4 bases, with 20 bases between them. The CDR3 is 15 residues long. The CDR3 bases are TGTGCCTGGAACCAACGAGGTGGCAGGGGTTACGAGCAGTACTTC. Protein: CAWNQRGGRGYEQYF.

The V gene is TRBV7-6, the J gene TRBJ2-5, with 8 bases fitting TRBD2. V lost 5 bases and J lost 4; bases outside the gene matches: 9. The CDR3 has 15 amino acids. Germline-derived CDR1 and CDR2 are SGHVS and FNYEAQ. CDR3 residues: CASSLSGGSVETQYF. Written as DNA, the CDR3 is TGTGCCAGCAGCCTCAGCGGGGGCAGTGTAGAGACCCAGTACTTC.